The rows below give T cell receptor beta chains drawn from one sample of a study of chemoradiotherapy in HPV16-positive cancers. The protocol was immunoSEQ multiplex PCR, while the TCRdb copy is restricted to in-frame clones and leaves out a portion. This sample has about 68,000 clones, with 88% found just once. The starting material was blood, obtained from a patient who underwent chemoradiotherapy. All receptors derive from a human donor with HPV-associated anogenital cancer. CDR3s include the opening cysteine and the closing phenylalanine or tryptophan. The D gene is left open where the match is weak. Size is stated for part of the rows, as once, few or many counts, or as a class when the clone is expanded.

>.|TRBD2|TRBV27|TRBJ2-1|15
CASSLKAGALNEQFF
TGTGCCAGCAGTTTGAAAGCGGGAGCTCTCAATGAGCAGTTCTTC
>.|TRBD2|TRBV10-1|TRBJ2-1|14
CASRQGSGSAEQFF
TGCGCCAGCAGACAGGGAAGCGGGAGCGCTGAGCAGTTCTTC
>few|TRBD2|TRBV18|TRBJ2-1|15
CASSPPSGSKDEQFF
TGTGCCAGCTCACCCCCTAGCGGGAGTAAAGATGAGCAGTTCTTC
>few|.|TRBV6-6|TRBJ2-7|14
CASSNRDTGYEQYF
TGTGCCAGCAGTAACCGGGACACCGGGTACGAGCAGTACTTC
>.|TRBD1|TRBV29-1|TRBJ2-7|12
CSEDRGFYEQYF
TGCAGCGAGGACAGGGGGTTCTACGAGCAGTACTTC
>.|.|TRBV11-2|TRBJ2-5|16
CASSLGPSRREETQYF
TGTGCCAGCAGCTTAGGTCCCAGCCGGAGGGAAGAGACCCAGTACTTC
>once|TRBD1|TRBV2|TRBJ1-1|14
CASSARTGGTEAFF
TGTGCCAGCAGTGCTAGGACAGGGGGGACTGAAGCTTTCTTT
>.|TRBD2|TRBV9|TRBJ2-1|17
CASSVAPSGRDNNEQFF
TGTGCCAGCAGCGTAGCGCCTAGCGGGAGAGACAACAATGAGCAGTTCTTC
>.|.|TRBV5-1|TRBJ1-1|13
CASSFIFNTEAFF
TGCGCCAGCAGCTTTATTTTTAACACTGAAGCTTTCTTT
>.|.|TRBV28|TRBJ1-5|14
CASSGLGRDQPQHF
TGTGCCAGCAGTGGCCTAGGGAGGGATCAGCCCCAGCATTTT
>.|TRBD1|TRBV15|TRBJ1-5|19
CATSRDPTAGGDSNQPQHF
TGTGCCACCAGCAGAGATCCGACCGCAGGGGGGGATAGCAATCAGCCCCAGCATTTT
>.|.|TRBV5-1|TRBJ2-3|17
CASSSGLLVEGTDTQYF
TGCGCCAGCAGCTCCGGACTCCTCGTTGAGGGCACAGATACGCAGTATTTT
>.|TRBD1|TRBV7-9|TRBJ2-7|13
CASSPGQGDEQYF
TGTGCCAGCAGCCCGGGACAGGGCGACGAGCAGTACTTC
>.|TRBD1|TRBV11-2|TRBJ2-7|16
CASSPIRTGQTYEQYF
TGTGCCAGCAGCCCGATACGGACAGGGCAAACCTACGAGCAGTACTTC
>.|.|TRBV4-2|TRBJ1-2|13
CASSPLDSGGYTF
TGTGCCAGCAGCCCCCTCGATTCCGGTGGCTACACCTTC
>.|.|TRBV6-1|TRBJ1-2|13
CASSEIWGDGYTF
TGTGCCAGCAGTGAAATTTGGGGGGATGGCTACACCTTC
>.|.|TRBV5-1|TRBJ2-2|13
CASSGRNTGELFF
TGCGCCAGCAGCGGAAGGAACACCGGGGAGCTGTTTTTT
>.|TRBD1|TRBV6-5|TRBJ2-7|14
CASSLQQGVYEQYF
TGTGCCAGCAGTCTACAACAGGGGGTCTACGAGCAGTACTTC
>.|TRBD2|TRBV19|TRBJ2-7|15
CASSSLGLAGGEQYF
TGTGCCAGTAGTTCCTTGGGACTAGCGGGAGGCGAGCAGTACTTC
>few|.|TRBV12-5|TRBJ2-1|13
CASAPGAANEQFF
TGTGCTAGTGCCCCCGGTGCAGCCAATGAGCAGTTCTTC
>.|.|TRBV4-1|TRBJ1-5|15
CASSQETWAYQPQHF
TGCGCCAGCAGCCAAGAGACTTGGGCGTATCAGCCCCAGCATTTT
>.|.|TRBV30|TRBJ1-2|14
CAWSVQYYDYGYTF
TGTGCCTGGAGTGTACAGTATTACGACTATGGCTACACCTTC